Presented here are 31 T cell receptor beta chains from one specimen sequenced in a study of technical replicates of blood from a few donors. TCRdb's table, derived via immunoSEQ multiplex PCR, lists solely in-frame clones and lacks some. The top ten clones hold 4% to 4.5% of a sample with roughly 50,000 clones, roughly 95% of them seen once. Specimen: PBMCs. Receptor source: a human donor in good health. Some clones in this sample may be carry-over from other donors' samples.

This sequence joins TRBV6-6 and TRBJ2-7; tentatively, D is TRBD2 (5 bases). The germline CDR1 and CDR2 sequences are MNHNY and SVGAGI (reference sequence). V was pared by 4 bases and J by 0 bases, with 13 bases between. The CDR3 consists of 15 residues. In DNA, the CDR3 is TGTGCCAGCAGTTCCGGTGGTGGGAGCTCCTACGAGCAGTACTTC. Its protein is CASSSGGGSSYEQYF.

This clone was recorded once. J is TRBJ1-2 and V is TRBV11-2; 7 bases line up with TRBD1. The germline CDR1 and CDR2 sequences are SGHAT and FQNNGV. The J segment lost 6 bases and the V segment lost 4 bases, leaving 5 bases of the junction unmatched. CDR3 size: 13 residues. CDR3 region: CASSSDQGDGYTF. CDR3 nucleotides: TGTGCCAGCAGCTCCGATCAGGGGGATGGCTACACCTTC.

This rearrangement joins TRBV30 to TRBJ2-1; tentative D call: TRBD1 (5 bases). Germline assignment: CDR1 GTSNPN and CDR2 SVGIG (reference sequence). Trimming shortened V by 3 bases and J by 0 bases, and 12 bases separated the two germline ends. The CDR3 covers 15 residues. The CDR3: CAWRRGSYSYNEQFF. The CDR3 DNA reads TGTGCCTGGAGAAGGGGATCCTACTCCTACAATGAGCAGTTCTTC.

CDR3: CASSGDMTQYF. DNA for the CDR3: TGTGCCAGCAGCGGAGATATGACCCAGTACTTC. The chain joins TRBV2 to TRBJ2-5; the D is unclear. This CDR3 is built from 11 residues. V was shortened by 6 bases and J by 7 bases, with 9 bases between the two germline ends. Germline CDR1 reads SNHLY; CDR2 reads FYNNEI.

This chain uses TRBV4-1 with TRBJ2-3; 7 nucleotides line up with TRBD2. From germline, CDR1 is MGHRA and CDR2 YSYEKL. The J segment lost 0 bases and the V segment lost 4 bases, leaving 13 bases of the junction unmatched. This CDR3 spans 18 amino acids. The CDR3 bases are TGCGCCAGCAGCCGGACCCCCCAAGCGGGGAGCAGCACAGATACGCAGTATTTT. This encodes CASSRTPQAGSSTDTQYF.

The chain combines TRBV1 with TRBJ2-5; TRBD2 is the table's D call, not checked against the DNA. TRBV1 is described as a pseudogene. This CDR3 has 16 amino acids. CDR3 loop: CTSSQDRPPGEETQYF. The CDR3 DNA reads TGCACCAGCAGCCAAGATCGGCCCCCCGGGGAAGAGACCCAGTACTTC.

The CDR3: CASRGTSGSLYEQYF. The CDR3 DNA is TGTGCCAGCAGAGGGACTAGCGGGAGTCTCTACGAGCAGTACTTC. This chain connects TRBV28 to TRBJ2-7; 14 bases are shared with TRBD2. The V gene's germline CDR1 is MDHEN and CDR2 SYDVKM. The CDR3 totals 15 residues. J lost 3 bases, V lost 6 bases, and 4 bases had no gene match.

V and J are TRBV10-3 and TRBJ2-7; 15 positions agree with TRBD2. CDR1 and CDR2 from the germline V gene are ENHRY and SYGVKD. With 4 bases clipped from V and 2 bases from J, the junction kept 0 bases outside the gene matches. This CDR3 is built from 15 residues. The CDR3 DNA reads as TGTGCCATCAGTGGGACTAGCGGGAGGGCCTACGAGCAGTACTTC. Translation gives CAISGTSGRAYEQYF.

This clone was observed a handful of times. The chain has TRBV28 and TRBJ1-5, with D unclear. This CDR3 has 15 residues. Germline-derived CDR1 and CDR2 are MDHEN and SYDVKM. V lost 7 bases, J lost 2 bases, and 15 bases lay in between. The CDR3: CASTVAPWGNQPQHF. The DNA of the CDR3 is TGTGCCAGCACCGTAGCGCCCTGGGGCAATCAGCCCCAGCATTTT.

This chain connects TRBV6-5 to TRBJ1-5, with 9 nucleotides matching TRBD1. Germline V gene sequence: CDR1 MNHEY, CDR2 SVGAGI. The CDR3 extends over 15 amino acids. J was trimmed by 6 bases and V by 5 bases; bases with no gene match: 8. CDR3 loop: CASSPGQGMTQPQHF. The CDR3 DNA follows: TGTGCCAGCAGTCCGGGACAGGGAATGACTCAGCCCCAGCATTTT.

The chain couples TRBV7-9 to TRBJ2-5; TRBD2 matches 13 bases. The length of the CDR3 is 15 residues. The germline CDR1 and CDR2 sequences are SEHNR and FQNEAQ (reference sequence). V lost 4 bases to trimming and J lost 1 base; unmatched junction nucleotides: 0. The CDR3 region is CASSWTSGGQETQYF. The DNA for the CDR3 is TGTGCCAGCAGCTGGACTAGCGGGGGCCAAGAGACCCAGTACTTC. The full variable domain, completed using reference TRBV7-9 and TRBJ2-5, is DTGVSQNPRHKITKRGQNVTFRCDPISEHNRLYWYRQTLGQGPEFLTYFQNEAQLEKSRLLSDRFSAERPKGSFSTLEIQRTEQGDSAMYLCASSWTSGGQETQYFGPGTRLLVL.

This chain joins TRBV5-6 and TRBJ1-1, with TRBD1 matching 8 bases. With 5 bases clipped from V and 4 bases from J, the junction kept 4 bases outside the gene matches. The CDR3 covers 13 residues. Germline V gene sequence: CDR1 SGHDT, CDR2 YYEEEE. Here the CDR3 reads CASRNRGSTEAFF. As DNA, the CDR3 is TGTGCCAGCAGGAACAGGGGGAGCACTGAAGCTTTCTTT.

The chain couples TRBV30 to TRBJ1-2, with TRBD1 matching 7 bases. The CDR3 loop spans 12 amino acids. The trim removed 5 bases at V and 4 bases at J, leaving 4 bases unmatched. Germline CDR1 GTSNPN, CDR2 SVGIG (reference sequence). The CDR3 DNA reads TGTGCCTGGCCGAGACAGGGCTATGGCTACACCTTC. The encoded protein is CAWPRQGYGYTF.

The J gene is TRBJ1-1, the V gene TRBV7-3; D might be TRBD1 (5 bases). The CDR3 is 16 residues long. The germline gives CDR1 SGHTA, CDR2 FQGTGA. Trimming shortened V by 1 base and J by 4 bases, and 16 bases separated the two germline ends. The CDR3, as DNA: TGTGCCAGCAGCTTAAATCGCAGGGAATTAGGCACTGAAGCTTTCTTT. This gives the protein CASSLNRRELGTEAFF.

The CDR3 sequence is CASSPLNRQDTEAFF. In DNA form, the CDR3 reads TGTGCCAGCAGCCCCCTTAATCGACAGGATACTGAAGCTTTCTTT. The chain couples TRBV7-9 to TRBJ1-1, with a weak D call TRBD1 (6 bases). CDR3 length: 15 amino acids. Germline CDR1 is SEHNR and CDR2 is FQNEAQ (reference sequence). V was clipped by 5 bases and J by 5 bases, with 18 bases between them.

The genes are TRBV5-4 and TRBJ2-5; 11 nucleotides agree with TRBD2. Germline V lookup: CDR1 SGHNT, CDR2 YYREEE (reference sequence). There are 15 residues in the CDR3. V shed 3 bases and J 2 bases; nucleotides not matched to a gene: 3. The CDR3 is CASSSRTSGQETQYF. CDR3 sequence (DNA): TGTGCCAGCAGCTCTCGGACTAGCGGGCAAGAGACCCAGTACTTC.

This chain connects TRBV25-1 to TRBJ2-3, with a tentative D call TRBD1 (6 bases). Trimming took 6 bases from V and 7 from J, leaving 11 bases between them. Looked up from germline, CDR1 is MGHDK and CDR2 is SYGVNS. The CDR3 spans 12 residues. In DNA, the CDR3 is TGTGCCAGCAGCCAAGACAGGTATACGCAGTATTTT. It specifies CASSQDRYTQYF.

The chain links TRBV4-2 to TRBJ2-3; D unresolved. The germline V gene encodes CDR1 LGHNA and CDR2 YNFKEQ. This CDR3 spans 13 amino acids. V was cut by 0 bases and J by 5 bases, with 6 bases left in between. The CDR3 protein is CASSQDLLDTQYF. CDR3 nucleotide sequence: TGTGCCAGCAGCCAAGATCTGTTAGATACGCAGTATTTT.

This clone was counted a few times. V usage is TRBV7-3 and J usage is TRBJ1-1, with TRBD1 as a possible D gene (6 bases). Germline-derived CDR1 and CDR2 are SGHTA and FQGTGA. This CDR3 is built from 13 residues. V was clipped by 5 bases and J by 3 bases, with 10 bases between them. The CDR3 is CASSSNRDTEAFF. The CDR3 DNA follows: TGTGCCAGCAGCAGCAACAGGGACACTGAAGCTTTCTTT. The variable domain in full, with the rest retrieved from reference TRBV7-3 and TRBJ1-1, is GAGVSQTPSNKVTEKGKYVELRCDPISGHTALYWYRQSLGQGPEFLIYFQGTGAADDSGLPNDRFFAVRPEGSVSTLKIQRTERGDSAVYLCASSSNRDTEAFFGQGTRLTVV.

This rearrangement joins TRBV11-1 to TRBJ1-1, with D uncertain. V was trimmed by 4 bases and J by 1 base, leaving 13 bases between them. CDR3 length: 15 amino acids. Germline lookup yields CDR1 SGHAT and CDR2 FQDESV (reference sequence). The CDR3 DNA is TGTGCCAGCAGCTCTTATCGGGAGAGGAACACTGAAGCTTTCTTT. It is translated as CASSSYRERNTEAFF.

The chain has TRBV5-1 and TRBJ2-7, with 9 nucleotides matching TRBD1. The V gene end was trimmed by 3 bases and the J gene end by 6 bases; junction bases not matched to a gene: 1. Germline V gives CDR1 SGHRS, CDR2 YFSETQ. This CDR3 contains 12 residues. CDR3 bases: TGCGCCAGCAGCTCGACAGGGGGCGAGCAGTACTTC. It codes for CASSSTGGEQYF.

The chain combines TRBV6-5 with TRBJ2-1; TRBD2 matches at 9 bases. CDR3 length equals 16 residues. V trimming: 0 bases; J trimming: 10 bases; junction bases outside the gene matches: 10. Germline V gene data show CDR1 as MNHEY and CDR2 as SVGAGI. The chain's CDR3 is CASSYSQWLAGPEQFF. CDR3 in DNA: TGTGCCAGCAGTTACTCGCAGTGGCTAGCGGGACCGGAGCAGTTCTTC.

V and J are TRBV13 and TRBJ2-3, with D possibly matching TRBD1 (5 bases). The CDR3 spans 14 residues. The germline V gene has CDR1 PRHDT and CDR2 FYEKMQ (reference sequence). V lost 2 bases and J 2 bases, leaving 8 bases between the germline ends. This CDR3 reads CASSLRGLTDTQYF. The CDR3 bases are TGTGCCAGCAGCTTAAGGGGTCTCACAGATACGCAGTATTTT.

The chain employs TRBV7-9 and TRBJ2-6, with 8 bases fitting TRBD1. Germline CDR1 is SEHNR and CDR2 is FQNEAQ (reference sequence). The CDR3 has 19 residues. J lost 0 bases, V lost 0 bases, and 7 bases had no gene match. The DNA of the CDR3 is TGTGCCAGCAGCTTAGCGCTGGACAGGGCAGTCTCTGGGGCCAACGTCCTGACTTTC. This translates into CASSLALDRAVSGANVLTF.

The table lists this clone with a count of one. V usage is TRBV4-2 and J usage is TRBJ2-3; weak D call: TRBD1 (6 bases). This CDR3 has 16 residues. The V gene's germline CDR1 is LGHNA and CDR2 YNFKEQ. V was pared by 0 bases and J by 3 bases, with 13 bases between. The CDR3: CASSQDFGQGTDTQYF. The CDR3 DNA follows: TGTGCCAGCAGCCAAGATTTCGGGCAGGGGACAGATACGCAGTATTTT.

The rearrangement joins TRBV6-5 to TRBJ2-7; D is undetermined. V lost 5 bases to trimming and J lost 2 bases, with 10 bases between them. CDR1 and CDR2 (germline): MNHEY, SVGAGI. The CDR3 is 13 residues long. The CDR3 region is CASSTTSPYEQYF. The CDR3 DNA follows: TGTGCCAGCAGTACGACTTCTCCCTACGAGCAGTACTTC.

This chain joins TRBV2 and TRBJ2-5; D uncertain. Trimming left V 6 bases short and J 4 bases short, with 12 bases between. This CDR3 is built from 13 residues. From germline, CDR1 is SNHLY and CDR2 FYNNEI. Written as DNA, the CDR3 is TGTGCCAGCAGCCCCCCCGTCCTAGAGACCCAGTACTTC. Its protein product is CASSPPVLETQYF.

This chain uses TRBV18 with TRBJ1-1; D may be TRBD1 (5 bases). V was shortened by 5 bases and J by 0 bases, with 7 bases between the two germline ends. The CDR3 loop spans 13 amino acids. Germline values: CDR1 KGHSH, CDR2 LQKENI. The DNA of the CDR3 is TGTGCCAGCTCAGGGGCGATGAACACTGAAGCTTTCTTT. This translates into CASSGAMNTEAFF.

This clone was seen only a few times. The chain uses TRBV6-5 and TRBJ1-2, with a tentative D call TRBD1 (5 bases). V was shortened by 0 bases and J by 8 bases, with 16 bases between the two germline ends. The V gene's germline CDR1 is MNHEY and CDR2 SVGAGI. The CDR3 is made up of 15 amino acids. CDR3 region: CASSYSKNRGGGYTF. DNA for the CDR3: TGTGCCAGCAGTTACTCGAAAAATAGGGGAGGAGGCTACACCTTC.

This chain joins TRBV29-1 and TRBJ2-5; 7 bases match TRBD1. The ends lost 7 bases at V and 1 base at J; junction bases unmatched: 12. The CDR3 is 15 amino acids. Germline V CDR1 and CDR2: SQVTM, ANQGSEA. CDR3 nucleotides: TGCAGCGCCCGAGGCCGGACAGGACCCCAAGAGACCCAGTACTTC. This codes for CSARGRTGPQETQYF.

The V gene is TRBV29-1, the J gene TRBJ2-3; 9 nucleotides line up with TRBD1. The CDR3 contains 15 residues. Germline assignment: CDR1 SQVTM and CDR2 ANQGSEA. Germline trimming cut 3 bases from V and 4 bases from J; bases unmatched to any gene: 8. The CDR3 region is CSVELGGQGSDTQYF. Here the CDR3 DNA reads TGCAGCGTTGAGTTGGGGGGACAGGGCTCAGATACGCAGTATTTT.